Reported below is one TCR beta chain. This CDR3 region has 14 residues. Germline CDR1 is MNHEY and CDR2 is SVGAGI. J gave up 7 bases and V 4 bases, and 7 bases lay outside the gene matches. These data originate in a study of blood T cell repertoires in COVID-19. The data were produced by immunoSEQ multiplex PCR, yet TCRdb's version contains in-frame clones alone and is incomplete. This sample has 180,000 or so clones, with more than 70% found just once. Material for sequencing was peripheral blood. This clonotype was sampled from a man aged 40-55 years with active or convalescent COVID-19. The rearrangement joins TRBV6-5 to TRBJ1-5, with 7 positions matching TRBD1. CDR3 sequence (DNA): TGTGCCAGCAGTTGGGGGCAGGGGGTACAGCCCCAGCATTTT. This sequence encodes CASSWGQGVQPQHF.